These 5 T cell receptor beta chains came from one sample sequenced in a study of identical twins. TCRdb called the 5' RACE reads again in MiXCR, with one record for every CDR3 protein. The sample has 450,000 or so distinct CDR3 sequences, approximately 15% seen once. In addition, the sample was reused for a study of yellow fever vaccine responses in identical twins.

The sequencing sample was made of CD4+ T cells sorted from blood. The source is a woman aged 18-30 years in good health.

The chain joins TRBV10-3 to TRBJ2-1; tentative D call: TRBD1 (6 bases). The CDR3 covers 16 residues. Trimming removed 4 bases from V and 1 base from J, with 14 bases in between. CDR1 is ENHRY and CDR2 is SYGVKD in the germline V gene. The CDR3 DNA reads TGTGCCATCAGTGTTTCCCAGGGGTGGTCCTACAATGAGCAGTTCTTC. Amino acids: CAISVSQGWSYNEQFF.

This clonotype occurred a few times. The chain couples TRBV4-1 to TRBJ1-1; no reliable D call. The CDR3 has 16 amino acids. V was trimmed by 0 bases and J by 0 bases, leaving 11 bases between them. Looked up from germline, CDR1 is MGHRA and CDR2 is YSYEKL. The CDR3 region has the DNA TGCGCCAGCAGCCAAGAGCCAGTTCGTCTGAACACTGAAGCTTTCTTT. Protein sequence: CASSQEPVRLNTEAFF.

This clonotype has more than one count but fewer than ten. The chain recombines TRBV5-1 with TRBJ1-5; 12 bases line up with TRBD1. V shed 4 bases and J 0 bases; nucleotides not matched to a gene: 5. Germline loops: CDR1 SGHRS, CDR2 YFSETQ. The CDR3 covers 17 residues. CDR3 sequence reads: CASSPGQGAGSNQPQHF. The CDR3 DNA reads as TGCGCCAGCAGCCCGGGACAGGGGGCCGGTAGCAATCAGCCCCAGCATTTT.

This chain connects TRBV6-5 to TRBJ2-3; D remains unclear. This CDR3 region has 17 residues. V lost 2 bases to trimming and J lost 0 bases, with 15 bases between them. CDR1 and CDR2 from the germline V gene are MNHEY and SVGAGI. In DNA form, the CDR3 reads TGTGCCAGCAGTTACGGGATACGGTTGTCTAGCACAGATACGCAGTATTTT. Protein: CASSYGIRLSSTDTQYF.

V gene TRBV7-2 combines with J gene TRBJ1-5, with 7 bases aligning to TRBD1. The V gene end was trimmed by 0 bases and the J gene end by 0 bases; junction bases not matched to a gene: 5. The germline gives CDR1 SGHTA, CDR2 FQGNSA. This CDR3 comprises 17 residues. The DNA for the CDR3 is TGTGCCAGCAGCTTAGCTGGACAGGTCCTTAGCAATCAGCCCCAGCATTTT. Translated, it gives CASSLAGQVLSNQPQHF.